This T cell receptor beta chain is drawn from a study of cytomegalovirus exposure and HLA in healthy donors. CDR3 length equals 14 residues. Whole-study results and caveats: HLA allele associations emerged for 15,000 to 20,000 TCR beta sequences in a later analysis, at 0.05 false discovery rate.

With 60 Vbeta and 13 Jbeta primers, the PCR was carried out. Data came from immunoSEQ multiplex PCR; TCRdb stores just in-frame clones and leaves some out. The table lists around 140,000 clones, 77% of them singletons. As regards this clone: Its antigen is currently unknown.

What was sequenced was PBMCs. The clonotype was recovered from a woman aged 55 to 70 in good health and CMV-seronegative. V gene TRBV21-1 combines with J gene TRBJ1-5; the table's D call of TRBD1 was not tested on the DNA. TRBV21-1 is a pseudogene segment. The CDR3 loop reads CASTPHGANQPQHF. CDR3 coding DNA: TGTGCCAGCACCCCTCATGGGGCCAATCAGCCCCAGCATTTT.